These 31 T cell receptor beta chains were all obtained from the same sample, sequenced in a study of T cells in localized non-small cell lung cancer. The protocol was immunoSEQ multiplex PCR, while the TCRdb copy is restricted to in-frame clones and leaves out a portion. The sample consists of tens of thousands of clones, about 90% of them appearing once. The sequences come from peripheral blood mononuclear cells, collected before any cancer treatment. Receptors originate from a man aged 40 to 70 with stage III lung adenocarcinoma.

The J gene is TRBJ1-5, the V gene TRBV6-5; no reliable D call. V lost 2 bases and J 0 bases, leaving 5 bases between the germline ends. Germline V CDR1 and CDR2: MNHEY, SVGAGI. The CDR3 spans 14 residues. For the CDR3, the DNA is TGTGCCAGCAGTTACAGTTATAGCAATCAGCCCCAGCATTTT. It specifies CASSYSYSNQPQHF.

The table lists this clone with a count of one. The V and J genes are TRBV7-2 and TRBJ1-1; D uncertain. Deletions cut 2 bases from V and 2 bases from J, with 6 bases between. The CDR3 is made up of 13 amino acids. Germline CDR1 reads SGHTA; CDR2 reads FQGNSA. The CDR3 bases are TGTGCCAGCAGCTTAAAGAGAAACACTGAAGCTTTCTTT. This sequence encodes CASSLKRNTEAFF.

The J gene is TRBJ1-5, the V gene TRBV14; the D is unclear. Germline CDR1 and CDR2: SGHDN and FVKESK. Trimming stripped 0 bases from V and 9 bases from J, with 6 bases between. The CDR3 covers 12 residues. CDR3 region: CASSQDRGPQHF. The CDR3 bases are TGTGCCAGCAGCCAAGATCGGGGGCCCCAGCATTTT.

The chain has TRBV7-9 and TRBJ1-5, with TRBD1 as a possible D gene (5 bases). CDR1 is SEHNR and CDR2 is FQNEAQ in the germline V gene (reference sequence). There are 14 residues in the CDR3. The V end was cut by 4 bases, the J end by 9 bases, with 16 bases between. CDR3 in amino acids: CASSSGPANAPQHF. CDR3 nucleotide sequence: TGTGCCAGCAGCTCGGGACCGGCAAATGCGCCCCAGCATTTT. The variable domain in full, with the rest retrieved from reference TRBV7-9 and TRBJ1-5, is DTGVSQNPRHKITKRGQNVTFRCDPISEHNRLYWYRQTLGQGPEFLTYFQNEAQLEKSRLLSDRFSAERPKGSFSTLEIQRTEQGDSAMYLCASSSGPANAPQHFGDGTRLSIL.

This sequence joins TRBV7-9 and TRBJ1-2; D not resolved. Looked up from germline, CDR1 is SEHNR and CDR2 is FQNEAQ (reference sequence). The CDR3 is 12 amino acids. V shed 4 bases and J shed 7 bases, with 10 bases lying between them. The CDR3 sequence: CASSSIGFGYTF. The CDR3 DNA is TGTGCCAGCAGCTCCATTGGGTTTGGCTACACCTTC.

V usage is TRBV7-9 and J usage is TRBJ2-2, with 14 bases fitting TRBD2. This CDR3 has 17 residues. From germline, CDR1 is SEHNR and CDR2 FQNEAQ (reference sequence). J lost 4 bases, V lost 5 bases, and 6 bases had no gene match. The CDR3 loop reads CASSSGLAGGGTGELFF. The CDR3 region has the DNA TGTGCCAGCAGCAGCGGACTAGCGGGGGGAGGCACCGGGGAGCTGTTTTTT.

This chain connects TRBV6-1 to TRBJ2-4, with 8 bases aligning to TRBD1. CDR3 length: 15 amino acids. From germline, CDR1 is MNHNS and CDR2 SASEGT. V lost 6 bases to trimming and J lost 1 base; unmatched junction nucleotides: 5. The CDR3 region is CASSQGAGAKNIQYF. The CDR3 DNA is TGTGCCAGCAGCCAGGGGGCGGGGGCCAAAAACATTCAGTACTTC.

V is TRBV10-3 and J is TRBJ1-5; 7 bases align to TRBD1. CDR1 ENHRY and CDR2 SYGVKD come from the germline V gene. The V and J ends lost 10 bases and 6 bases, in that order; junction bases with no gene match: 18. CDR3 length: 16 residues. The chain's CDR3 is CATREQGKRGSQPQHF. The CDR3 DNA sequence: TGTGCCACCCGTGAACAGGGGAAGCGGGGTAGTCAGCCCCAGCATTTT.

The rearrangement links TRBV13 to TRBJ1-1; 8 nucleotides align to TRBD1. V lost 5 bases to trimming and J lost 1 base; unmatched junction nucleotides: 6. Germline CDR1 is PRHDT and CDR2 is FYEKMQ (reference sequence). This CDR3 contains 15 residues. CDR3 protein: CASSPRTGPNTEAFF. CDR3 nucleotide sequence: TGTGCCAGCAGCCCGAGGACAGGGCCGAACACTGAAGCTTTCTTT.

The chain links TRBV14 to TRBJ2-1, with a possible D match to TRBD1 (6 bases). V lost 5 bases and J lost 4, with 9 bases in between. This CDR3 contains 13 residues. The germline gives CDR1 SGHDN, CDR2 FVKESK. The CDR3 DNA reads as TGTGCCAGCAGCTCCCAGGGGTACAATGAGCAGTTCTTC. Encoded protein: CASSSQGYNEQFF.

This chain uses TRBV28 with TRBJ2-7; 10 bases are shared with TRBD2. V lost 5 bases to trimming and J lost 2 bases; unmatched junction nucleotides: 3. Germline V gene data show CDR1 as MDHEN and CDR2 as SYDVKM. The CDR3 has 14 amino acids. DNA of the CDR3: TGTGCCAGCAGTCGAGCGGGGGGGGCCTACGAGCAGTACTTC. Amino acid sequence: CASSRAGGAYEQYF.

The gene calls are TRBV7-8 and TRBJ1-1, with a tentative D call TRBD1 (5 bases). This CDR3 region has 13 residues. CDR1 is SGHVS and CDR2 is FQNEAQ in the germline V gene. Between the trimmed V and J ends, which lost 1 base and 6 bases, there was a span of 9 bases. The CDR3 region has the DNA TGTGCCAGCAGCTTAGGGGGGATCGCTGAAGCTTTCTTT. This gives the protein CASSLGGIAEAFF.

The chain is built from TRBV9 and TRBJ2-1, with 7 positions matching TRBD2. Losses at the gene ends were 3 bases for V and 3 bases for J; bases not matched to a gene: 9. There are 16 residues in the CDR3. From germline, CDR1 is SGDLS and CDR2 YYNGEE. For the CDR3, the DNA is TGTGCCAGCAGCGCCTCGAAGCGGGGTCTCTACAATGAGCAGTTCTTC. This gives the protein CASSASKRGLYNEQFF.

The chain is built from TRBV28 and TRBJ1-2, with 8 nucleotides matching TRBD1. The J segment lost 8 bases and the V segment lost 3 bases, leaving 5 bases of the junction unmatched. Germline V gives CDR1 MDHEN, CDR2 SYDVKM. CDR3 size: 13 residues. This chain's CDR3 is CASSFRTGRGYTF. In DNA, the CDR3 is TGTGCCAGCAGTTTCCGGACAGGGAGAGGCTACACCTTC.

The gene calls are TRBV5-6 and TRBJ2-7; a weak D match, TRBD1 (6 bases). This CDR3 has 14 residues. Trimming stripped 0 bases from V and 3 bases from J, with 10 bases between. CDR1 is SGHDT, CDR2 YYEEEE, per germline. The CDR3 nucleotides read TGTGCCAGCAGCTTGGTAGGGGGTGACTACGAGCAGTACTTC. This translates into CASSLVGGDYEQYF.

The table lists this clone with a count of one. The chain couples TRBV18 to TRBJ2-7; 7 nucleotides line up with TRBD1. This CDR3 comprises 16 residues. CDR1 is KGHSH, CDR2 LQKENI, per germline. V was clipped by 3 bases and J by 1 base; unmatched bases: 9. The CDR3 protein is CASSPQPDRSSYEQYF. The DNA of the CDR3 is TGTGCCAGCTCACCCCAGCCGGACAGGTCTTCCTACGAGCAGTACTTC.

The chain carries TRBV28 and TRBJ2-7; D call uncertain. V lost 6 bases, J lost 5 bases, and 11 bases lay in between. The CDR3 has 12 amino acids. From germline, CDR1 is MDHEN and CDR2 SYDVKM. The CDR3 sequence: CASRTPIHEQYF. CDR3 bases: TGTGCCAGCAGAACACCCATCCACGAGCAGTACTTC.

The genes are TRBV4-2 and TRBJ2-5, with D maybe TRBD2 (5 bases). The V gene's germline CDR1 is LGHNA and CDR2 YNFKEQ. Trimming took 4 bases from V and 2 from J, leaving 11 bases between them. The CDR3 is 14 residues long. The CDR3 region is CASSLRGKQETQYF. In nucleotides, the CDR3 is TGTGCCAGCAGCCTTCGGGGTAAGCAAGAGACCCAGTACTTC.

This clone appeared a single time. This sequence joins TRBV4-1 and TRBJ1-2; D might be TRBD1 (6 bases). This CDR3 has 15 amino acids. V lost 1 base to trimming and J lost 1 base, with 10 bases between them. The V gene's germline CDR1 is MGHRA and CDR2 YSYEKL. Written as DNA, the CDR3 is TGCGCCAGCAGCCAAGTCGGGGGGCTTAACTATGGCTACACCTTC. Its translation is CASSQVGGLNYGYTF.

V usage is TRBV14 and J usage is TRBJ1-6, with a possible D match to TRBD1 (5 bases). Germline V gene sequence: CDR1 SGHDN, CDR2 FVKESK. CDR3 length: 14 amino acids. V shed 7 bases and J shed 10 bases, with 17 bases lying between them. DNA for the CDR3: TGTGCCAGCAAAATCGGGGGATCAGGATCACCCCTCCACTTT. Its translation is CASKIGGSGSPLHF.

This clone was seen only a few times. The chain has TRBV6-1 and TRBJ1-6; D might be TRBD1 (6 bases). This CDR3 contains 14 residues. The V end was cut by 3 bases, the J end by 7 bases, with 10 bases between. CDR1 MNHNS and CDR2 SASEGT come from the germline V gene. The CDR3 spells CASSDRTENSPLHF. The CDR3 DNA is TGTGCCAGCAGTGATAGGACAGAGAATTCACCCCTCCACTTT.

The V call is TRBV7-3, the J call TRBJ2-1, with a weak D call TRBD2 (6 bases). Deletions cut 2 bases from V and 0 bases from J, with 20 bases between. CDR1 and CDR2 from the germline V gene are SGHTA and FQGTGA. This CDR3 contains 19 residues. CDR3: CASSLSSGLFTSSYNEQFF. In DNA, the CDR3 is TGTGCCAGCAGCTTATCTTCGGGACTCTTCACTAGCTCCTACAATGAGCAGTTCTTC.

This chain joins TRBV5-5 and TRBJ1-2, with D possibly being TRBD1 (5 bases). Germline loops: CDR1 SGHKS, CDR2 YYEKEE (reference sequence). Trimming stripped 0 bases from V and 2 bases from J, with 8 bases between. The CDR3 runs 14 residues. CDR3 region: CASSLARGNYGYTF. Written as DNA, the CDR3 is TGTGCCAGCAGCTTGGCACGGGGGAACTATGGCTACACCTTC.

The V call is TRBV18, the J call TRBJ2-2, with 7 bases identical to TRBD1. Trimming removed 0 bases from V and 0 bases from J; junction bases left unmatched: 4. Looked up from germline, CDR1 is KGHSH and CDR2 is LQKENI. The length of the CDR3 is 17 residues. CDR3 nucleotide sequence: TGTGCCAGCTCACCACCGAGAGGACAGGCGAACACCGGGGAGCTGTTTTTT. Translating gives CASSPPRGQANTGELFF.

The chain uses TRBV5-6 and TRBJ2-3; 9 positions agree with TRBD2. Looked up from germline, CDR1 is SGHDT and CDR2 is YYEEEE. The CDR3 runs to 14 residues. V shed 1 base, J shed 12 bases, and the junction held 9 bases outside the gene matches. CDR3 loop: CASSLLAGAQFQYF. The DNA of the CDR3 is TGTGCCAGCAGCTTGTTAGCGGGGGCCCAATTTCAGTATTTT.

The V call is TRBV7-8, the J call TRBJ1-2; tentative D call: TRBD1 (6 bases). V lost 5 bases and J 5 bases, leaving 18 bases between the germline ends. This CDR3 spans 15 amino acids. CDR1 is SGHVS, CDR2 FQNEAQ, per germline. CDR3 bases: TGTGCCAGCAGCGGGGGCCGGAAAGGGGCGTATGGCTACACCTTC. As protein: CASSGGRKGAYGYTF.

This clone appeared a single time. V gene TRBV11-3 combines with J gene TRBJ2-2, with TRBD1 matching 7 bases. This CDR3 region has 15 residues. V shed 5 bases, J shed 3 bases, and the junction held 6 bases outside the gene matches. The germline gives CDR1 SGHNT, CDR2 YENEEA. CDR3: CASSTDRFYTGELFF. As DNA, the CDR3 is TGTGCCAGCAGCACGGACAGGTTCTACACCGGGGAGCTGTTTTTT.

This clone was found a few times. This chain connects TRBV10-3 to TRBJ1-6; no clear D. V was clipped by 4 bases and J by 6 bases, with 4 bases between them. Germline CDR1 reads ENHRY; CDR2 reads SYGVKD. The CDR3 spans 12 residues. This CDR3 is CAISVGNSPLHF. DNA of the CDR3: TGTGCCATCAGTGTTGGTAATTCACCCCTCCACTTT.

The rearrangement joins TRBV9 to TRBJ2-7, with TRBD2 identical over 7 bases. CDR3 size: 15 residues. With 0 bases clipped from V and 3 bases from J, the junction kept 6 bases outside the gene matches. The germline CDR1 and CDR2 sequences are SGDLS and YYNGEE. The CDR3 spells CASSVASGRVYEQYF. The CDR3 DNA reads TGTGCCAGCAGCGTAGCATCGGGGAGGGTCTACGAGCAGTACTTC.

This CDR3 reads CASSFSYGQGYTF. For the CDR3, the DNA is TGTGCCAGCAGTTTTTCGTATGGTCAAGGCTACACCTTC. The gene calls are TRBV27 and TRBJ1-2; no clear D gene. Germline V gene lookup returns CDR1 MNHEY and CDR2 SMNVEV (reference sequence). CDR3 length: 13 residues. Between the trimmed V and J ends, which lost 3 bases and 8 bases, there was a span of 13 bases.

The chain employs TRBV4-3 and TRBJ2-4; D may be TRBD2 (5 bases). V shed 2 bases and J shed 2 bases, with 19 bases lying between them. Germline V gene data show CDR1 as LGHNA and CDR2 as YSLEER. The CDR3 sequence is 18 residues long. CDR3 amino acids: CASSQRTLMDGSKNIQYF. CDR3 in DNA: TGCGCCAGCAGCCAAAGGACTCTCATGGATGGGTCCAAAAACATTCAGTACTTC.